The TCR beta chain under discussion was sequenced for a study of blood T cell repertoires in COVID-19. Across the whole study: COVID-19 samples from acute and convalescent phases originated in the United States, Italy and Spain.

Only in-frame clones appear in the TCRdb table, and some are missing; sequencing was by immunoSEQ multiplex PCR. Of 150,000 to 200,000 clones in the sample, approximately 88% were seen once. Participants spanned ages roughly 18 to 90 years and resided in 20 to 25 US areas. Sequencing was performed on PBMCs or T cells enriched from blood (not recorded which). The clonotype was recovered from a woman aged 55-69 years who had recovered from COVID-19.

The CDR3 nucleotides read TGTGCCAGCAGTCGCCTTTCTAGTGGTGAGCAGTTCTTC. It encodes CASSRLSSGEQFF. The genes are TRBV11-3 and TRBJ2-1; no clear D. V lost 6 bases, J lost 9 bases, and 15 bases lay in between. The CDR3 loop spans 13 amino acids. Germline V gene sequence: CDR1 SGHNT, CDR2 YENEEA. The full variable domain, rest sourced from reference TRBV11-3 and TRBJ2-1, is EAGVVQSPRYKIIEKKQPVAFWCNPISGHNTLYWYLQNLGQGPELLIRYENEEAVDDSQLPKDRFSAERLKGVDSTLKIQPAELGDSAVYLCASSRLSSGEQFFGPGTRLTVL.